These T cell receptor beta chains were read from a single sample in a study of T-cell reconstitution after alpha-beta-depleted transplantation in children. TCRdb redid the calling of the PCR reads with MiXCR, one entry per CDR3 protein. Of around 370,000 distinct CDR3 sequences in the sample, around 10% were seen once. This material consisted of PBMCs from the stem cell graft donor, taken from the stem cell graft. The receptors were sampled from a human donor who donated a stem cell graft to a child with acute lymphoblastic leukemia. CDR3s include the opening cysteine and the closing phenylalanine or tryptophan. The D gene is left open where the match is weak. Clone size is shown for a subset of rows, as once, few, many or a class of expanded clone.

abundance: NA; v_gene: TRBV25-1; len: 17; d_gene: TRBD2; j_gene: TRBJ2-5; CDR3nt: TGTGCCAGCAGTGGAACTAGTGTGCTAGCGGGAGGGGAGACCCAGTACTTC; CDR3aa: CASSGTSVLAGGETQYF
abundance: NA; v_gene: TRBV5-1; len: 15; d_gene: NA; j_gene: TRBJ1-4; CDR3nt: TGCGCCAGCAGCTCCCAGGGTACGGCTAATGAAAAACTGTTTTTT; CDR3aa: CASSSQGTANEKLFF
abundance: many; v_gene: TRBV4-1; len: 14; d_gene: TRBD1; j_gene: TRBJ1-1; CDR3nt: TGCGCCAGCAGCCCCGGGACAGGGTACTCTGAAGCTTTCTTT; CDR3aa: CASSPGTGYSEAFF
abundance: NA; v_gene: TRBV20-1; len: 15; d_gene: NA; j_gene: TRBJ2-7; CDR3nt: TGCAGTGCTAGCCCTCTTAGCGGACTCTCCTACGAGCAGTACTTC; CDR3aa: CSASPLSGLSYEQYF
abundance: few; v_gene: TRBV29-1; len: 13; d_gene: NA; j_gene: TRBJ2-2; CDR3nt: TGCAGCGTTGAAGAAGGTAACACCGGGGAGCTGTTTTTT; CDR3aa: CSVEEGNTGELFF
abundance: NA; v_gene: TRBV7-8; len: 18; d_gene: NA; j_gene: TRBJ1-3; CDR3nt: TGTGCCAGCAGCTTAGCTTTACGGGGAGGGAGTTCTGGAAACACCATATATTTT; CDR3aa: CASSLALRGGSSGNTIYF
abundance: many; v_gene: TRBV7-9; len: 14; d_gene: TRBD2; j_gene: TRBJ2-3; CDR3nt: TGTGCCAGCAGCTTCGGGACTAAAACAGATACGCAGTATTTT; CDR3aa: CASSFGTKTDTQYF
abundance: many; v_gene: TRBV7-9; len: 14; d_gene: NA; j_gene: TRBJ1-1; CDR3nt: TGTGCCAGCAGCACATGGACAGCGAACACTGAAGCTTTCTTT; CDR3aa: CASSTWTANTEAFF
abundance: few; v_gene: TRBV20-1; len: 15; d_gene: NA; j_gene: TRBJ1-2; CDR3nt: TGCAGTGCTAGAGATTCGGATAAGGTGGGCTATGGCTACACCTTC; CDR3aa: CSARDSDKVGYGYTF
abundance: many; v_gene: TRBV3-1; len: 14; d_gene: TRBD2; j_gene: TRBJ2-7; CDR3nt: TGTGCCAGCAGCCCGGGACTAGCGACCTACGAGCAGTACTTC; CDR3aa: CASSPGLATYEQYF
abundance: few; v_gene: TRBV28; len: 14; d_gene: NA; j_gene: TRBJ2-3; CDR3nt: TGTGCCAGCTCGGGGGCCACGAACACAGATACGCAGTATTTT; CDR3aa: CASSGATNTDTQYF
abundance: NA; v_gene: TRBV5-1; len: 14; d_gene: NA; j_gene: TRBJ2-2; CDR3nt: TGCGCCAGCACCACAGCCTTGAACACCGGGGAGCTGTTTTTT; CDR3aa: CASTTALNTGELFF
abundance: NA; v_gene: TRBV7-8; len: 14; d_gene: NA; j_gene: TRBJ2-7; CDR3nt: TGTGCCAGCAGCCTGACGGGGGATACCTACGAGCAGTACTTC; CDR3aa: CASSLTGDTYEQYF
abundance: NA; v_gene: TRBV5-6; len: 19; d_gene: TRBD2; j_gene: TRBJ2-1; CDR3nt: TGTGCCAGCAGCGGGTGGTGGACTAGCGGGAGACCCTCCTACAATGAGCAGTTCTTC; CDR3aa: CASSGWWTSGRPSYNEQFF
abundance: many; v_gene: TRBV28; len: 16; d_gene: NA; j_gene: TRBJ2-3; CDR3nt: TGTGCCAGCAACAGACAGCGTTTCCTAAACACAGATACGCAGTATTTT; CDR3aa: CASNRQRFLNTDTQYF
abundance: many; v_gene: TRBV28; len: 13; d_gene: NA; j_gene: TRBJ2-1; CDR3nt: TGTGCCAGCAGTTTTGAATCCTACAATGAGCAGTTCTTC; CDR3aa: CASSFESYNEQFF
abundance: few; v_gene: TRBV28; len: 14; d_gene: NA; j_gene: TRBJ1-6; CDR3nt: TGTGCCAGCAGTTTGAGCTCCTATAATTCACCCCTCCACTTT; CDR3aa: CASSLSSYNSPLHF
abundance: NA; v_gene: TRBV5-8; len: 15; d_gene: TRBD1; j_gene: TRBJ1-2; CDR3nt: TGTGCCAGCAGCTGGGACAGCAATCTTAACTATGGCTACACCTTC; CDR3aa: CASSWDSNLNYGYTF
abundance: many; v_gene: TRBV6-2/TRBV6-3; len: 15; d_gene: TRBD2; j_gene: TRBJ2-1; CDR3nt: TGTGCCAGCAGTTACAGCGGGAGGGTCTACAATGAGCAGTTCTTC; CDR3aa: CASSYSGRVYNEQFF
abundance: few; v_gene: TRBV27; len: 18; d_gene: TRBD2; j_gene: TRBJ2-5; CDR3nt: TGTGCCAGCAGTTCCTTCATCCTTAGCGGGAGGGCCACGCAGACCCAGTACTTC; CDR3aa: CASSSFILSGRATQTQYF
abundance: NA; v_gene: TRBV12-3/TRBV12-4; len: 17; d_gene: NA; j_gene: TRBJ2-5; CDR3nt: TGTGCCAGCAGTCCCCAGACAGGAGGGGCCCTCCAAGAGACCCAGTACTTC; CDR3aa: CASSPQTGGALQETQYF
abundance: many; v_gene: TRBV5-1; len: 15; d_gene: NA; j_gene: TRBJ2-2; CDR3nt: TGCGCCAGCAGCCCGAGGACGGACTTAGCCGGGGAGCTGTTTTTT; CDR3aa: CASSPRTDLAGELFF
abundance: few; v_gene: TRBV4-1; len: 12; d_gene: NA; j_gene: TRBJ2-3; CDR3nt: TGCGCCAGCAGCCAAGATCTAGTTACGCAGTATTTT; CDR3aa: CASSQDLVTQYF
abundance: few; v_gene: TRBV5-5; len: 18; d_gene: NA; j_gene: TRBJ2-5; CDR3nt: TGTGCCAGCAGCTTGGCGAGGAACAGGGAAAATGGTTTAGAGACCCAGTACTTC; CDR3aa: CASSLARNRENGLETQYF
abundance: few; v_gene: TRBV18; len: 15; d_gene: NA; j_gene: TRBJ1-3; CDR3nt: TGTGCCAGCTCACCACTACAGGGTGGAAGAAACACCATATATTTT; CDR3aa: CASSPLQGGRNTIYF
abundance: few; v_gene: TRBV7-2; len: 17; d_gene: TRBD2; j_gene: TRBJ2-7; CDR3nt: TGTGCCAGCAGCCTACAGATAGCGGGAGGGTTGGGACACGAGCAGTACTTC; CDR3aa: CASSLQIAGGLGHEQYF
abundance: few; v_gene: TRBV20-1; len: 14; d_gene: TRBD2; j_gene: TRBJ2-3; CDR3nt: TGCAGTGCTATCGCGGGAGAGTCCACAGATACGCAGTATTTT; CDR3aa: CSAIAGESTDTQYF
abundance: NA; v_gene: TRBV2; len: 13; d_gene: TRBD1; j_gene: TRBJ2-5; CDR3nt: TGTGCCGTGACGAACAGGGGCCAAGAGACCCAGTACTTC; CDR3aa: CAVTNRGQETQYF
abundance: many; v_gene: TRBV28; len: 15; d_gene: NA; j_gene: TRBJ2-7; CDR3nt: TGTGCCAGCAGAAGGACAGCCGGAACCTCCTACGAGCAGTACTTC; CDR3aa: CASRRTAGTSYEQYF
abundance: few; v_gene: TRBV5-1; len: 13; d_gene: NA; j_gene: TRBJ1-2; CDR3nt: TGCGCCAGCAGCCCCGAGGGAAAATATGGCTACACCTTC; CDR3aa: CASSPEGKYGYTF
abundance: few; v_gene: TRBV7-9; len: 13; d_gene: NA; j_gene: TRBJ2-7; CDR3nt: TGTGCCAGCAGCTTAGTCTCTACCCACGAGCAGTACTTC; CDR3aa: CASSLVSTHEQYF
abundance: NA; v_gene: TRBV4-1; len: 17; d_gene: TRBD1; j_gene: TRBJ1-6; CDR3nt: TGCGCCAGCAGCCGAGGACAGGCGAGCTCCTATAATTCACCCCTCCACTTT; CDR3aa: CASSRGQASSYNSPLHF
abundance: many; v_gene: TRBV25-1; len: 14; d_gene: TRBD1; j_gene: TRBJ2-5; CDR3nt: TGTGCCAGCAGTGTAGGGGGCTCACAGGAGGTCCAGTACTTC; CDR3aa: CASSVGGSQEVQYF
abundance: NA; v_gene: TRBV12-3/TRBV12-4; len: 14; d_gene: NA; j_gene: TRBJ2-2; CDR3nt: TGTGCCAGCAGTTTAACAACGAACACCGGGGAGCTGTTTTTT; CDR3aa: CASSLTTNTGELFF
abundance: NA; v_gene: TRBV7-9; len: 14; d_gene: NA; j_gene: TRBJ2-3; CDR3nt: TGTGCCAGAGCCCGACTCCAGCCCTGGGATACGCAGTATTTT; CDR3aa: CARARLQPWDTQYF
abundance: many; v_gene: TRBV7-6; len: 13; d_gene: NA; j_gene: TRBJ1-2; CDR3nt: TGTGCCAGCAGCTTAGTCAGGGCAGGAGATTTTACCTTC; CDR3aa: CASSLVRAGDFTF
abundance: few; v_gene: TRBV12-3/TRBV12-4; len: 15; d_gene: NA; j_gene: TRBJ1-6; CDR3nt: TGTGCCAGCACTTTCCGCAGCTCCTATAATTCACCCCTCCACTTT; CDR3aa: CASTFRSSYNSPLHF
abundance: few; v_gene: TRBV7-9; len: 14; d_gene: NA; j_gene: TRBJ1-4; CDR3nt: TGTGCCAGCAGCTTCGGACGAACGGCTGAAAAACTGTTTTTT; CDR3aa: CASSFGRTAEKLFF
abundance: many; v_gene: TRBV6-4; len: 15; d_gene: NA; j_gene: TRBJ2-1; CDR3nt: TGTGCCACCCGGGTAGGTGCCAGCTCCTACAATGAGCAGTTCTTC; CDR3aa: CATRVGASSYNEQFF
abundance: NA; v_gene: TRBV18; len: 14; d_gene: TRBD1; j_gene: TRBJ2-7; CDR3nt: TGTGCCAGCTCCTTACGGGACAGGTTCTACGAGCAGTACTTC; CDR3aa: CASSLRDRFYEQYF
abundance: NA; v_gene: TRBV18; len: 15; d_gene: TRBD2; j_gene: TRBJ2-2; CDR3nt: TGTGCCAGCTCCGCCGGGACTACGAACACCGGGGAGCTGTTTTTT; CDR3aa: CASSAGTTNTGELFF
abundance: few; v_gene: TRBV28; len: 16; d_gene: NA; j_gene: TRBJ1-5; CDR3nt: TGTGCCAGCAGTAAAGCCTTAGACTACTACGCCCAGCCCCAGCATTTT; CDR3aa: CASSKALDYYAQPQHF
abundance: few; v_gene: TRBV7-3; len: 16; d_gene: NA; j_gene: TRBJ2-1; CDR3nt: TGTGCCAGCAGCTCCTTCGATGCGGGGTTTAACAATGAGCAGTTCTTC; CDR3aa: CASSSFDAGFNNEQFF
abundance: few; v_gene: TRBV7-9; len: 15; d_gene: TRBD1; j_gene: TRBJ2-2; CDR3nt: TGTGCCAGCAGCTTGGGGACAGGGTACACCGGGGAGCTGTTTTTT; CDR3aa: CASSLGTGYTGELFF
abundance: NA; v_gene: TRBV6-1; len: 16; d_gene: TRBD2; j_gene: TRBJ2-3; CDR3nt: TGTGCCAGCAGTGAAGGTGTCGCGGGAGCCACAGATACGCAGTATTTT; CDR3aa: CASSEGVAGATDTQYF
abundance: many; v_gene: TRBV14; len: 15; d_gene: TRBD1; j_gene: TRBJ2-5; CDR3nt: TGTGCCAGCAGCCAAGGGACAGGGGCTACAGAGACCCAGTACTTC; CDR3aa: CASSQGTGATETQYF
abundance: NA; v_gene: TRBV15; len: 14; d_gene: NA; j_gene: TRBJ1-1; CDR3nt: TGTGCCACCAGCGGGGTGGAGGGGGTTCCTGAAGCTTTCTTT; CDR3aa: CATSGVEGVPEAFF
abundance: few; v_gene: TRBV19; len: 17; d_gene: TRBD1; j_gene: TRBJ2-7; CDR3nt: TGTGCCAGTAGTGCCCGCCTTCTTCGGGACAGTTCCTACGAGCAGTACTTC; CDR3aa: CASSARLLRDSSYEQYF
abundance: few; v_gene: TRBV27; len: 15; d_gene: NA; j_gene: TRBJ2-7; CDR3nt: TGTGCCAGCAGTTCCCAGGTTGGTCTCTCCTACGAGCAGTACTTC; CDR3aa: CASSSQVGLSYEQYF
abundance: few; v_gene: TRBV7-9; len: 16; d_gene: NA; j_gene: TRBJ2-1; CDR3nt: TGTGCCAGCAGCTTCGTGGCTCTGAGCTCCTACAATGAGCAGTTCTTC; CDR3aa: CASSFVALSSYNEQFF